Listed below are T cell receptor beta chains from one sample, sequenced in a study of blood T cell repertoires in COVID-19. Repertoires were generated with immunoSEQ multiplex PCR, while TCRdb's copy carries only in-frame clones and drops some. Of around 150,000 clones listed, 75% to 85% are singletons. Sequencing was done on a sample of peripheral blood. Source of these receptors: a woman between 50 and 59 years old in a cohort sampled during active or convalescent COVID-19. CDR3s leave out the opening cysteine and the closing phenylalanine or tryptophan. Each record gives: J gene, V gene, CDR3 protein.

j_gene: TRBJ1-2
v_gene: TRBV4-3
CDR3aa: ASSQDRAGGGYT

j_gene: TRBJ1-1
v_gene: TRBV12-3/TRBV12-4
CDR3aa: ASSKSSEAF

j_gene: TRBJ1-2
v_gene: TRBV4-1
CDR3aa: ASSQSSVGYT

j_gene: TRBJ2-7
v_gene: TRBV9
CDR3aa: ASSSLGGGLNEQY

j_gene: TRBJ2-7
v_gene: TRBV7-2
CDR3aa: ASSRPNERQY

j_gene: TRBJ1-5
v_gene: TRBV2
CDR3aa: ASTRRRGSNQPQH

j_gene: TRBJ1-4
v_gene: TRBV7-8
CDR3aa: ASSLVGRPNEKLF

j_gene: TRBJ1-4
v_gene: TRBV6-5
CDR3aa: ASSYGGESDEKLF

j_gene: TRBJ2-5
v_gene: TRBV21-1
CDR3aa: ASSQRGPSSEETQY

j_gene: TRBJ1-5
v_gene: TRBV6-9
CDR3aa: ASRFRGTILGQPQH

j_gene: TRBJ2-1
v_gene: TRBV3-1/TRBV3-2
CDR3aa: ASSHVASEQF

j_gene: TRBJ2-7
v_gene: TRBV3-1/TRBV3-2
CDR3aa: ASSRGSSYEQY

j_gene: TRBJ2-6
v_gene: TRBV5-1
CDR3aa: ASRPRGGGRTGGANVLT

j_gene: TRBJ2-2
v_gene: TRBV19
CDR3aa: ASSPGDANTGELF

j_gene: TRBJ2-2
v_gene: TRBV18
CDR3aa: ASSSSQRGATGELF

j_gene: TRBJ2-1
v_gene: TRBV5-1
CDR3aa: ASSLSLAGASNEQF

j_gene: TRBJ2-5
v_gene: TRBV6-1
CDR3aa: ASSDWQGAETQY

j_gene: TRBJ2-1
v_gene: TRBV2
CDR3aa: ASKSWRGNTYNEQF

j_gene: TRBJ2-5
v_gene: TRBV29-1
CDR3aa: SVGTEETQY

j_gene: TRBJ2-7
v_gene: TRBV6-6
CDR3aa: ASSYEAGGVEQY

j_gene: TRBJ2-3
v_gene: TRBV6-5
CDR3aa: ASSYEVSTDTQY

j_gene: TRBJ1-5
v_gene: TRBV3-1/TRBV3-2
CDR3aa: ASSRGQGDQPQH

j_gene: TRBJ1-1
v_gene: TRBV7-2
CDR3aa: ASSLSETGLNLAF

j_gene: TRBJ1-3
v_gene: TRBV6-5
CDR3aa: ASSQGATGNTIY

j_gene: TRBJ1-1
v_gene: TRBV4-1
CDR3aa: ASSRTVRNTEAF

j_gene: TRBJ2-6
v_gene: TRBV10-3
CDR3aa: AIRAIRATGANVLT

j_gene: TRBJ2-7
v_gene: TRBV4-3
CDR3aa: ASSQAPSGGGTYEQY

j_gene: TRBJ2-7
v_gene: TRBV10-3
CDR3aa: AISDRTYEQY

j_gene: TRBJ1-6
v_gene: TRBV4-2
CDR3aa: ASSQGQPNNSPLH

j_gene: TRBJ1-1
v_gene: TRBV5-1
CDR3aa: ASSPGQVPRMNTEAF

j_gene: TRBJ2-5
v_gene: TRBV9
CDR3aa: ASSPRGGPSGGLPETQY

j_gene: TRBJ1-1
v_gene: TRBV7-2
CDR3aa: ASSFPFAPTDGDSTEAF

j_gene: TRBJ1-1
v_gene: TRBV2
CDR3aa: ASEWRRGGVNTEAF

j_gene: TRBJ2-5
v_gene: TRBV9
CDR3aa: ASSVGRTSGGLQETQY

j_gene: TRBJ2-5
v_gene: TRBV18
CDR3aa: ASSENRDQETQY

j_gene: TRBJ2-2
v_gene: TRBV5-1
CDR3aa: ASSLGLADTGELF

j_gene: TRBJ1-4
v_gene: TRBV9
CDR3aa: ASSPNTEGKLF

j_gene: TRBJ1-4
v_gene: TRBV7-8
CDR3aa: ASTRDRKNEKLF

j_gene: TRBJ1-4
v_gene: TRBV21-1
CDR3aa: ASSKARQKGSGLF

j_gene: TRBJ2-7
v_gene: TRBV7-2
CDR3aa: ASSSLGTDTSYEQY

j_gene: TRBJ2-7
v_gene: TRBV5-1
CDR3aa: ASSFPLQGSEQY

j_gene: TRBJ2-5
v_gene: TRBV5-1
CDR3aa: ASSTHPTDRQETQY

j_gene: TRBJ1-5
v_gene: TRBV4-3
CDR3aa: ASSQDATLTHQPQH

j_gene: TRBJ2-2
v_gene: TRBV19
CDR3aa: ASSIVGAVTGELF

j_gene: TRBJ2-7
v_gene: TRBV3-1/TRBV3-2
CDR3aa: ASSQDRAYEQY

j_gene: TRBJ2-7
v_gene: TRBV5-1
CDR3aa: ASSPSGVYEQY

j_gene: TRBJ1-2
v_gene: TRBV2
CDR3aa: ASSGTGGYT